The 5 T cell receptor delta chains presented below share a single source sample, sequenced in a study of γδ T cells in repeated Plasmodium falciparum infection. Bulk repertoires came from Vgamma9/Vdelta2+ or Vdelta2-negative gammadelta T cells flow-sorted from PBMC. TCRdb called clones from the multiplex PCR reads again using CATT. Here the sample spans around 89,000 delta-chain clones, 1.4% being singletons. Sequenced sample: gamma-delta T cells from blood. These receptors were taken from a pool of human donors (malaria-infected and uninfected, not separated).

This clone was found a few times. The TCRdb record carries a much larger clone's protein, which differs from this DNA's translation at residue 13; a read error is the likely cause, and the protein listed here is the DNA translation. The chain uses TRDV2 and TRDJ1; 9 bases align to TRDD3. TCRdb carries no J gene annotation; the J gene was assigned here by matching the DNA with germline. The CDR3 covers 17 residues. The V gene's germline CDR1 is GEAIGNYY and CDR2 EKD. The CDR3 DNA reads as TGTGCCTGTGACACCGTGGGCCTGGGGGATCCTACCGAGAAACTCATCTTT. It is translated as CACDTVGLGDPTEKLIF.

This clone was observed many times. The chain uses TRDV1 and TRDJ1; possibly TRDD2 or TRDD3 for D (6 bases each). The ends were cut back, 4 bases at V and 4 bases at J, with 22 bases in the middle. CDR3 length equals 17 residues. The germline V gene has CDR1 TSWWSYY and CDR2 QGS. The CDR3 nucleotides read TGTGCTCTTGGGGTTCCTATGGGGGGTTTGACCAGCGATAAACTCATCTTT. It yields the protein CALGVPMGGLTSDKLIF.

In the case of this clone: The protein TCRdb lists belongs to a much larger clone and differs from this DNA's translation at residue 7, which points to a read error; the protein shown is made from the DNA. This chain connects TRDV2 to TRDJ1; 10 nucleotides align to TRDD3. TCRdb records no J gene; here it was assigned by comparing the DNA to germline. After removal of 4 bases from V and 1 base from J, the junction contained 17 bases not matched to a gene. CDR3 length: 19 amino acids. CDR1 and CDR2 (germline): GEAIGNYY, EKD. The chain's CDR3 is CACDPIGKLGDPPTDKLIF. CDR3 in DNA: TGTGCCTGTGATCCCATAGGTAAACTGGGGGATCCCCCCACCGATAAACTCATCTTT.

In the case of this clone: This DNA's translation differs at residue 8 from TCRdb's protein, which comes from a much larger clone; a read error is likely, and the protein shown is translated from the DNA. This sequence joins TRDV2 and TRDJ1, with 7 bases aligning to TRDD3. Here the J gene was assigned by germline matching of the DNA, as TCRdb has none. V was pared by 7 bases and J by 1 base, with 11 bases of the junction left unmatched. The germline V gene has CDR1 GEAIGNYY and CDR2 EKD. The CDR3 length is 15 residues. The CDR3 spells CACNSLGGPTDKLIF. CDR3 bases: TGTGCCTGCAATTCCCTGGGGGGTCCCACCGATAAACTCATCTTT.

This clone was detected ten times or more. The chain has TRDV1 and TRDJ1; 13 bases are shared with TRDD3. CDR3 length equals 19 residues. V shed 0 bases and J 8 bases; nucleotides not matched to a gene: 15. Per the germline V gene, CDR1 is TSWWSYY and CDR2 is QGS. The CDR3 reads CALGELPLGTGGYDLKLIF. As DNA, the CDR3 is TGTGCTCTTGGGGAACTACCACTAGGTACTGGGGGATACGATTTAAAACTCATCTTT.